The rows below give T cell receptor beta chains drawn from one sample of a study of blood T cell repertoires in COVID-19. Profiled with immunoSEQ multiplex PCR; TCRdb holds only in-frame clones, not every one. The sample records approximately 150,000 clones, around 84% being singletons. The sequenced sample was peripheral blood. These receptors were collected from a woman aged 50 to 60 with COVID-19, enrolled during active disease. Each CDR3 is given with its conserved first and last residue. The D gene is left open where the match is weak. Size tells how often a clone was seen (once, few, many) or the class of an expanded clone, and some rows leave it out.

V	J	D	size	CDR3	DNA
TRBV10-3	TRBJ1-2	TRBD1	once	CASKPGQVVYGYTF	TGTGCCTCCAAACCGGGACAGGTGGTCTATGGCTACACCTTC
TRBV29-1	TRBJ1-3	.	.	CSAHRLSSGNTIYF	TGCAGCGCCCACAGGCTATCCTCTGGAAACACCATATATTTT
TRBV7-9	TRBJ2-1	TRBD2	.	CATQIAGGEQFF	TGTGCGACCCAGATAGCGGGCGGTGAGCAGTTCTTC
TRBV19	TRBJ1-5	TRBD1	.	CASSIEGTGFLNQPQHF	TGTGCCAGTAGTATAGAGGGGACAGGTTTTCTCAATCAGCCCCAGCATTTT
TRBV19	TRBJ1-2	.	.	CASSLLDRYYGYTF	TGTGCCAGTAGCCTTCTGGACAGATACTATGGCTACACCTTC
TRBV30	TRBJ1-2	.	.	CAWSQGPRGWGYTF	TGTGCCTGGAGTCAAGGGCCCAGGGGTTGGGGCTACACCTTC
TRBV20-1	TRBJ1-2	.	.	CSAMGLGYTF	TGCAGTGCAATGGGGCTTGGCTACACCTTC
TRBV28	TRBJ1-5	TRBD1	few	CASSQNRGRNQPQHF	TGTGCCAGCAGTCAAAACAGGGGGCGAAATCAGCCCCAGCATTTT
TRBV7-2	TRBJ2-6	.	.	CASSAQGSSGANVLTF	TGTGCCAGCAGCGCCCAGGGATCGTCTGGGGCCAACGTCCTGACTTTC
TRBV29-1	TRBJ2-3	.	.	CSVVGAWEDTQYF	TGCAGCGTTGTAGGGGCCTGGGAAGATACGCAGTATTTT
TRBV27	TRBJ1-2	.	.	CASSLSPPGGVGGYTF	TGTGCCAGCAGTTTATCTCCCCCCGGGGGGGTTGGTGGCTACACCTTC
TRBV30	TRBJ1-6	TRBD1	once	CAWTTGVTYNSPLHF	TGTGCCTGGACAACAGGGGTAACCTATAATTCACCCCTCCACTTT
TRBV27	TRBJ1-1	TRBD1	.	CASSLSQGVDTEAFF	TGTGCCAGCAGTTTATCCCAGGGGGTAGACACTGAAGCTTTCTTT
TRBV5-8	TRBJ1-2	TRBD1	.	CASRGRGPFNYGYTF	TGTGCCAGCAGAGGCAGGGGGCCATTTAACTATGGCTACACCTTC
TRBV7-2	TRBJ1-5	TRBD1	.	CASSADRGGRDSNQPQHF	TGTGCCAGCAGCGCCGACAGGGGGGGGAGGGATAGCAATCAGCCCCAGCATTTT
TRBV12-3/TRBV12-4	TRBJ1-1	.	.	CASSRGGSEAFF	TGTGCCAGCAGTCGGGGGGGGTCTGAAGCTTTCTTT
TRBV7-2	TRBJ2-5	TRBD2	.	CASSFTSGVQETQYF	TGTGCCAGCAGCTTCACTAGCGGGGTACAAGAGACCCAGTACTTC
TRBV5-4	TRBJ2-7	.	.	CASSFRGQDSEQYF	TGTGCCAGCAGCTTTAGAGGGCAAGACTCCGAGCAGTACTTC
TRBV4-1	TRBJ2-1	TRBD1	.	CASSQDQGTGGKNEQFF	TGCGCCAGCAGCCAAGATCAGGGGACAGGGGGCAAGAATGAGCAGTTCTTC
TRBV7-2	TRBJ1-4	TRBD1	.	CASSQGTGGYEKLFF	TGTGCCAGCAGCCAAGGGACAGGGGGTTATGAAAAACTGTTTTTT
TRBV24-1	TRBJ1-1	TRBD1	.	CATSGRDSPLRAFF	TGTGCCACCAGTGGACGGGACAGCCCTCTTCGGGCTTTCTTT
TRBV6-6	TRBJ2-3	.	.	CASSYVDTPPDTQYF	TGTGCCAGCAGTTATGTTGACACACCGCCAGATACGCAGTATTTT
TRBV6-5	TRBJ1-2	.	.	CASSYVREAGYTF	TGTGCCAGCAGTTACGTGCGGGAAGCTGGCTACACCTTC
TRBV9	TRBJ2-5	.	.	CASSVGMGDMETQYF	TGTGCCAGCAGCGTAGGGATGGGAGATATGGAGACCCAGTACTTC
TRBV29-1	TRBJ1-2	.	.	CSVDAWGGIGYTF	TGCAGCGTTGATGCGTGGGGGGGCATAGGCTACACCTTC
TRBV6-5	TRBJ2-2	.	.	CASRRTEMNTGELFF	TGTGCCAGCAGAAGGACAGAGATGAACACCGGGGAGCTGTTTTTT
TRBV5-1	TRBJ1-4	.	.	CASSANHRVGFATNEKLFF	TGCGCCAGCAGCGCTAACCACAGGGTCGGTTTTGCAACTAATGAAAAACTGTTTTTT
TRBV6-6	TRBJ1-2	TRBD1	.	CASNPGQDGYTF	TGTGCCAGCAACCCCGGACAGGATGGCTACACCTTC
TRBV6-2/TRBV6-3	TRBJ2-3	TRBD1	.	CASSTGQGAFTDTQYF	TGTGCCAGCAGTACAGGACAGGGGGCTTTCACAGATACGCAGTATTTT
TRBV3-1/TRBV3-2	TRBJ1-5	TRBD1	.	CASSQGTGVSNQPQHF	TGTGCCAGCAGCCAAGGAACAGGGGTTAGCAATCAGCCCCAGCATTTT
TRBV9	TRBJ1-5	.	.	CASSVGVGGQNGNQPQHF	TGTGCCAGCAGCGTAGGGGTCGGGGGGCAGAACGGCAATCAGCCCCAGCATTTT
TRBV7-7	TRBJ2-5	TRBD1	.	CASSQNPGTGKETQYF	TGTGCCAGCAGCCAGAACCCCGGGACAGGGAAAGAGACCCAGTACTTC
TRBV6-6	TRBJ1-2	.	.	CASSSRGDGYGYTF	TGTGCCAGCAGTTCCCGGGGAGACGGCTATGGCTACACCTTC
TRBV7-6	TRBJ2-7	TRBD2	.	CASSATSGGLREQYF	TGTGCCAGCAGCGCAACTAGCGGGGGGTTGAGGGAGCAGTACTTC
TRBV6-5	TRBJ2-7	.	.	CASSSSAAGTYEQYF	TGTGCCAGCAGTTCCTCCGCGGCCGGAACCTACGAGCAGTACTTC
TRBV2	TRBJ1-5	TRBD1	.	CASRRQGENQPQHF	TGTGCCAGCAGGAGACAGGGCGAGAATCAGCCCCAGCATTTT
TRBV5-1	TRBJ1-4	.	.	CASSLQGPATNEKLFF	TGCGCCAGCAGCTTACAGGGCCCTGCAACTAATGAAAAACTGTTTTTT
TRBV6-4	TRBJ1-2	TRBD1	.	CASSPGTGFGYTF	TGTGCCAGCAGCCCCGGGACAGGTTTTGGCTACACCTTC
TRBV5-1	TRBJ2-2	TRBD2	.	CASSFSGGPNTGELFF	TGCGCCAGCAGCTTTAGCGGGGGGCCGAACACCGGGGAGCTGTTTTTT
TRBV1	TRBJ1-5	.	.	CTSSQVNRGLLSNQPQHF	TGCACCAGCAGCCAAGTTAACAGGGGACTTCTTAGCAATCAGCCCCAGCATTTT
TRBV19	TRBJ2-3	TRBD2	once	CASSFRRREDTQYF	TGTGCCAGTAGTTTTCGCAGGCGGGAGGATACGCAGTATTTT
TRBV7-2	TRBJ1-1	TRBD1	.	CASSLQGPGTEAFF	TGTGCCAGCAGTTTACAGGGGCCAGGGACTGAAGCTTTCTTT
TRBV30	TRBJ2-2	TRBD2	.	CAWSVSLAGTGELFF	TGTGCCTGGAGTGTAAGCCTAGCGGGCACCGGGGAGCTGTTTTTT
TRBV7-9	TRBJ2-5	TRBD2	.	CASSRLAGGLETQYF	TGTGCCAGCAGCCGACTAGCGGGGGGGCTCGAGACCCAGTACTTC
TRBV13	TRBJ1-2	TRBD1	.	CASSLLQGANYGYTF	TGTGCCAGCAGCTTACTACAGGGGGCTAACTATGGCTACACCTTC
TRBV18	TRBJ2-2	.	.	CASSPQHDTGELFF	TGTGCCAGCTCACCACAACACGACACCGGGGAGCTGTTTTTT
TRBV7-2	TRBJ2-2	.	.	CASSLAGRNGELFF	TGTGCCAGCAGCTTAGCGGGGAGGAACGGGGAGCTGTTTTTT
TRBV5-6	TRBJ2-7	.	.	CASSYGLTSYEQYF	TGTGCCAGCAGTTATGGACTGACCTCCTACGAGCAGTACTTC
TRBV3-1/TRBV3-2	TRBJ1-1	TRBD1	.	CASSSLGTGGFGAFF	TGTGCCAGCAGCTCTCTAGGGACAGGGGGCTTTGGAGCTTTCTTT
TRBV10-3	TRBJ1-4	.	.	CAISGADTTATNEKLFF	TGTGCCATATCAGGGGCGGACACTACCGCAACTAATGAAAAACTGTTTTTT
TRBV4-1	TRBJ1-4	.	.	CASSQEGRGAEKLFF	TGCGCCAGCAGCCAAGAGGGCAGGGGTGCTGAAAAACTGTTTTTT
TRBV2	TRBJ2-3	TRBD2	few	CASSERAGGPIITQYF	TGTGCCAGCAGTGAGAGAGCGGGGGGGCCAATTATCACGCAGTATTTT
TRBV3-1/TRBV3-2	TRBJ2-7	TRBD1	.	CASSQSDRSSYEQYF	TGTGCCAGCAGCCAGTCGGACAGGAGCTCCTACGAGCAGTACTTC
TRBV7-5	TRBJ2-1	.	.	CDSGLAGGTVYDEQFF	TGTGACTCGGGACTAGCGGGGGGTACCGTGTACGATGAGCAGTTCTTC